This T cell receptor (beta chain) came from a study of T cell changes during pregnancy in multiple sclerosis. This clone has more than one count but fewer than ten. Germline trimming cut 8 bases from V and 5 bases from J; bases unmatched to any gene: 0. CDR3 length: 11 residues. Per the germline V gene, CDR1 is SNHLY and CDR2 is FYNNEI. The data were produced by immunoSEQ multiplex PCR, yet TCRdb's version contains in-frame clones alone and is incomplete. Here the sample spans about 75,000 clones, 85% to 95% being singletons. This sample comprised CD4+ T cells from peripheral blood mononuclear cells, obtained before pregnancy. This TCR was recovered from a female donor with multiple sclerosis, enrolled in a pregnancy study. V and J are TRBV2 and TRBJ1-2, with 9 positions matching TRBD1. The CDR3 DNA reads TGTGCCAGCGGGACAGGGTATGGCTACACCTTC. This translates into CASGTGYGYTF.